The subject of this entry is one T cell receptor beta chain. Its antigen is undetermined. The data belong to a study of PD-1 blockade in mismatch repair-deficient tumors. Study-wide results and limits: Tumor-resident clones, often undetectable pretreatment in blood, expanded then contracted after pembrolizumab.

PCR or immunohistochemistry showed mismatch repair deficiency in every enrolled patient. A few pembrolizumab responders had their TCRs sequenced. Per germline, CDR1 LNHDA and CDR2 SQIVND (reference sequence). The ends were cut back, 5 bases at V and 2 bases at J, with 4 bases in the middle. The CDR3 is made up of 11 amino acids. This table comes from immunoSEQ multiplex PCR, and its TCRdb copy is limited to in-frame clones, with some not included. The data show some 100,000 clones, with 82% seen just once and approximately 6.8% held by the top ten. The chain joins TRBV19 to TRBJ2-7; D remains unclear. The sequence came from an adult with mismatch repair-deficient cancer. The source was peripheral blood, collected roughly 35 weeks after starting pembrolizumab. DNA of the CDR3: TGTGCCAGTAGTTCACCCTACGAGCAGTACTTC. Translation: CASSSPYEQYF.